The clone carrying this T cell receptor (beta chain) has more than one count but fewer than ten. Its antigen is currently unknown. The source of the sample is a study of T cells after yellow fever vaccination. Overall study findings and caveats: Peaking faster, on day 5 versus 15, the secondary response was nonetheless weaker.

Germline CDR1 and CDR2: SGHTA and FQGNSA. CDR3 length equals 14 residues. V was cut by 3 bases and J by 5 bases, with 13 bases left in between. Each CDR3 protein gets one entry after TCRdb re-called the 5' RACE reads with MiXCR. The sample consists of 100,000 to 150,000 distinct CDR3 sequences, 8% to 10% of them appearing once. Source: CD8+ T cells sorted from PBMCs, taken on the day of the yellow fever booster vaccination. This TCR was sampled from a man aged 18 to 30 who received the YFV17D yellow fever vaccine. The chain joins TRBV7-2 to TRBJ2-5; D is unclear. CDR3 DNA: TGTGCCAGCAGCTTCCCCCCTGGATGGGAGACCCAGTACTTC. Its protein is CASSFPPGWETQYF.